Sequencing of this TCR beta chain was carried out in a study of cytomegalovirus exposure and HLA in healthy donors (dated 2017 in TCRdb). The study in broad terms: In an earlier analysis of 550 to 750 of the donors, roughly 300 Gb of sequence data and 90 million to 130 million unique TCR beta sequences from 150 million to 200 million T cells were reported. A separate validation cohort of roughly 120 different subjects was used in addition to the approximately 700-subject first cohort. The study combined high-throughput TCR immunosequencing, statistical association of individual TCRs with disease status, and machine learning to predict cytomegalovirus infection status. On average, roughly 250,000 unique TCR beta nucleotide sequences were sequenced per donor among several hundred genotyped donors of the cohort, with 15% to 20% of those sequences being non-productive. Because of strong linkage in the cohort, 4 to 6 DR-DQ haplotypes were treated as single units for association and clustering. The study used immunosequencing to profile the T cell repertoires of several hundred subjects and linked those repertoires to cytomegalovirus serostatus. Donor age, sex, ethnicity and CMV serostatus were collected together with the repertoire data. Among the roughly 390 genotyped donors, around 81% belonged to the genetic ancestry cluster associated with self-reported Caucasian donors. In a later genetic analysis, genome-wide SNP genotypes for about 60% of the 666 donors were used, and that subset was treated as a discovery cohort. The study was designed to test whether signatures of past pathogen exposure could be identified by cataloging public T cell receptors. To study patterns of TCR occurrence, a later analysis re-analyzed previously published TCR beta repertoires from 500 to 850 donors and added high-resolution HLA genotyping. Both class I and class II loci were covered by HLA typing, at four-digit resolution. Roughly 300 gigabases of sequencing data and approximately 92 million unique TCR sequences made up an early release that covered fewer than 650 HLA-typed donors. An earlier analysis of 587 of the donors used high-throughput TCR beta sequencing to judge whether each TCR beta V gene segment behaved as functional or pseudogenic. Every repertoire in the discovery cohort had been generated on one and the same sequencing platform. Typing coverage varied by locus: about 629-630 donors for A, B, C, DRB1 and DQB1; approximately 500 for DQA1; about 570 for DPA1; fewer than 480 for DPB1. In the later analysis, no new phenotypic data were used to find candidate immune exposures; instead, reliance was placed on TCR beta sequences and their occurrence across donors. Study-wide findings and limitations: In vitro tests confirmed that three of the cytomegalovirus-associated TCR beta chains recognize cytomegalovirus antigens. Several of the top co-occurrence clusters appeared to be linked to parvovirus B19, influenza, CMV and Epstein-Barr virus, according to a later analysis. In this cohort, only TCR beta chains were sequenced, and detectable features were limited by the absence of alpha or paired-chain data. A further reported finding was that TCR beta sequences accurately predicted the HLA-A and HLA-B alleles for most subjects in the first cohort. Linkage disequilibrium might explain the correlated functional status among segregating V segments, but an unknown experimental factor could not be excluded. In a later analysis, HLA-associated TCR beta chains showed more clonal expansion and lower generation probabilities than non-associated chains that were equally common. Specific HLA alleles were associated with 16,951 TCR beta sequences at a false discovery rate of 0.05 in a later analysis. For the cohort, immune exposure information was limited to CMV serostatus. Most CMV-associated TCR beta chains appeared to be HLA-restricted in a later analysis, and the HLA associations seemed to be driven largely by CMV exposure. The study listed 164 TCR beta chains as associated with cytomegalovirus. Some IMGT-functional V segments, including TRBV6-2 and TRBV6-3, could not be distinguished by the 87-base-pair reads and were therefore excluded. Most TCR sequences were seen in very few donors, while some public TCRs were found in many individuals. Because counts were too low, roughly 18 rarely observed V segments, including chromosome 9 orphons, were left out of the earlier analysis of 587 of the donors. Assigning TCR associations to individual alleles was difficult when HLA alleles, especially DR and DQ, strongly co-occurred. HLA typing was unavailable for some donors at each locus, so association tests used only the typed subset. A later genetic analysis reported fewer N-insertions in productive TCRs among donors in an Asian-associated ancestry cluster than the roughly 700-donor mean. The authors suggested that the approach could potentially be extended to other disease states and immunological phenotypes. A later genetic analysis associated a missense DCLRE1C variant with V-gene and J-gene trimming of TCR beta chains, and an independent cohort replicated the association. According to a later analysis, TCR association rates differed among HLA loci, with DRB1 alleles showing the most associated TCRs and HLA-C alleles showing the fewest. Roughly uniform sequencing depth across donors was assumed in presence/absence analyses, although this assumption may not hold. The classifier was reported to diagnose cytomegalovirus status with high specificity and sensitivity in both the original cohort and the validation cohort. An earlier analysis of around 600 of the donors showed that most TCR beta V segments appeared in productive rearrangements either about 87% or about 30% of the time, which broadly matched IMGT annotations. The sequencing pipeline was judged likely to have produced a cluster of highly shared sequence variants as a technical artifact.

In the case of this clone: The clone's antigen remains unknown. Per-base quality was not reported, and no clone a single base away is much larger than it.

The cohort comprised 550 to 700 healthy bone marrow donors. Cohort members were all nominally healthy when sampled, although unrecorded immune exposures were likely present. The donor was CMV seronegative and belonged to the group of 350 or so seronegative cohort members. Each donor provided a peripheral blood sample, and peripheral blood mononuclear cells were used for TCR beta sequencing. Genomic DNA was extracted from the blood cell samples with the Qiagen DNeasy Blood Extraction Kit. Clipping removes 3 bases from V and 0 bases from J, with 2 as the unmatched junction base count. Including cysteine and phenylalanine, the CDR3 has 14 amino acids. Just CDR3 DNA is preserved here, 42 bases in frame from base 1. The germline V gene provides CDR1 LGHNA and CDR2 YSLEER. Library preparation used the immunoSEQ multiplex PCR assay. A mixture of 60 forward primers for TCR Vbeta segments and 13 reverse primers for TCR Jbeta segments was used in the multiplex PCR. A multiplex PCR assay on genomic DNA amplified the CDR3 region of rearranged TCR beta genes. The Illumina HiSeq System was used to sequence the amplified TCR beta libraries as 87-base-pair reads. The authors' analysis ran thus. A later analysis counted 75 million to 100 million unique TCR beta chains across the 640 or so repertoires, and 9 million to 14 million of these chains were shared by at least two donors. Raw reads were error-corrected and collapsed into unique sequences by a nearest-neighbor algorithm in which closely related sequences were merged to remove PCR and sequencing errors. V, D and J gene segments were assigned by aligning CDR3 sequences to IMGT reference sequences. For a sequence to be retained, a match of at least six nucleotides was required to both a V gene segment and a J gene segment. A rearrangement counted as productive if the CDR3 had no stop codons and remained in frame with V and J, and every other rearrangement counted as non-productive. Following IMGT convention, CDR3 was defined as the stretch from the second conserved V-encoded cysteine up to the conserved J-encoded phenylalanine. The earlier analysis of more than 450 of the donors excluded sequences that lacked an unambiguous match to a single V gene segment. An earlier analysis of under 750 of the donors called V segments functional above 56.7% productive rearrangements and segregating when the between-donor standard deviation exceeded 5%. A statistical classification framework was built to diagnose cytomegalovirus status from the catalog of TCR beta chain sequences. A later analysis assigned V and J genes by comparing TCR nucleotide sequences with IMGT/GENE-DB human TR gene sequences. A later analysis assigned CDR3 sequences and most-parsimonious VDJ recombination scenarios with the TCRdist pipeline. In a later analysis, each TCR beta chain was defined by its CDR3 amino acid sequence together with its V-gene family, and reads without a unique V-gene family were excluded. As a way to deal with suspected cross-contamination and a sequencing artifact, a later analysis dropped 592 nucleotide sequences that were highly shared and had low generation probability. For each public chain, a later analysis derived a clonal expansion index from normalized ranks of inferred template counts within each repertoire. Generation probabilities in a later analysis came from a VDJ recombination model fitted to out-of-frame rearrangements, and those results were checked against IGoR. In a later analysis, hypergeometric tests were used to score TCR-TCR, TCR-HLA and TCR-CMV co-occurrence, with a repertoire-size bias correction applied to TCR pairs. In a later analysis, false discovery rates were estimated by permuting HLA or CMV assignments 20 times. In a later analysis, co-occurring TCRs were grouped using DBSCAN, and TCRdist sequence similarity was added for clustering within HLA-allele-positive subsets. Co-occurrence clustering excluded repertoires with fewer than 30,000 or more than 120,000 public chains, plus five with anomalous nucleotide sharing. TCRdb provides this immuneACCESS table in a form limited to in-frame rearrangements. Some clones are lacking; in checked studies, under half of them reflect an unresolved V gene, and why the rest are absent is not known. V, J and clone size reflect that table, while D and trimming were determined from the DNA. The sample table holds some 150,000 clones, of which less than 80% were seen once. The ten biggest clones cover roughly 0.82% of the sample.

Recombination connected TRBV4-3 to TRBJ2-7; 7 bases in between match TRBD2. The sequence derives from a female donor in good health and CMV-seronegative. The sample consisted of PBMCs. The CDR3 reads CASSQRESSYEQYF. The DNA reads TGCGCCAGCAGCCAGCGGGAGAGCTCCTACGAGCAGTACTTC.